The rows below give T cell receptor beta chains drawn from one sample of a study of blood T cell repertoires in COVID-19. Measured with immunoSEQ multiplex PCR; TCRdb has only the in-frame clones, and not every one. The data show approximately 210,000 clones, roughly 88% seen once. Sequencing used peripheral blood. These receptors all stem from a man aged 25 to 40 who had recovered from COVID-19. Both conserved end residues are part of each CDR3.

J,V,CDR3
TRBJ1-5,TRBV19,CASSIESRHNQPQHF
TRBJ1-5,TRBV6-2/TRBV6-3,CASSYSLSGAPSQPQHF
TRBJ2-1,TRBV5-1,CASSLILAGMRNEQFF
TRBJ2-1,TRBV6-2/TRBV6-3,CASSSGGAIYNEQFF
TRBJ2-7,TRBV6-5,CASRRLDYEQYF
TRBJ1-3,TRBV14,CASSLPTGTTGNTIYF
TRBJ2-3,TRBV5-4,CASSLDQRSTDTQYF
TRBJ1-1,TRBV5-4,CASSLTPGQGREAFF
TRBJ1-2,TRBV9,CASSATGTVNYGYTF
TRBJ2-3,TRBV7-8,CASSLAGVKARTQYF
TRBJ2-3,TRBV19,CASGQGAADTQYF
TRBJ2-5,TRBV13,CASSPGLAGIRGETQYF
TRBJ2-5,TRBV5-1,CASSPGLAGGPPQETQYF
TRBJ1-4,TRBV4-1,CASSQDGQGSNEKLFF
TRBJ1-2,TRBV12-3/TRBV12-4,CASSLTGVGYTF
TRBJ2-7,TRBV4-3,CASSQVRDRGPLRSYEQYF
TRBJ1-2,TRBV11-2,CASTSRVPGQGIRGYTF
TRBJ2-5,TRBV3-1/TRBV3-2,CASSQRGGPWETQYF
TRBJ2-4,TRBV19,CASSPWTGVAKNIQYF
TRBJ1-6,TRBV6-2/TRBV6-3,CASSPGQGYSPLHF
TRBJ2-1,TRBV6-2/TRBV6-3,CASSYRTTGVRYNEQFF
TRBJ2-7,TRBV3-1/TRBV3-2,CARRLADMYEQYF
TRBJ1-1,TRBV11-2,CASSLAGTATEAFF
TRBJ1-1,TRBV11-2,CASSLSTPGANTEAFF
TRBJ2-5,TRBV5-1,CASSSTGGETQYF
TRBJ2-7,TRBV7-8,CASDRGDSQSPEQYF
TRBJ2-7,TRBV15,CATSREEYRVSTSYEQYF
TRBJ2-7,TRBV7-6,CASSQIAGPEQYF
TRBJ2-2,TRBV19,CASSIGGTSYTGELFF
TRBJ1-1,TRBV19,CASGGLPNTEAFF
TRBJ1-6,TRBV19,CASFEPGQGNSPLHF
TRBJ1-6,TRBV7-6,CASSLVPSGDTPLHF